The clone carrying this T cell receptor beta chain was picked up many times. Its matching antigen is unknown. This sample stems from a study of Graves' ophthalmopathy and Graves' hyperthyroidism. Study outcomes and limitations: Separation of ophthalmopathy from stable hyperthyroidism was achieved by a 13-signature model, at around 90% sensitivity and approximately 84% specificity.

Amplified TCR beta CDR3 regions were obtained using RNA transcripts as template. The workflow started with a first-round RT-PCR run with HTBI primers and then moved on to a second-round multiplex PCR. One entry per CDR3 protein results from TCRdb running MiXCR on the multiplex PCR reads. The data show 300,000 to 500,000 distinct CDR3 sequences, with 15% seen just once and around 7% held by the top ten. The study recruited hyperthyroidism patients aged 18 to 65 who were newly diagnosed, under 2 months' duration. It was on clinical symptoms, serum thyroxine, TRAb, thyroid ultrasound and orbital computed tomography that diagnosis relied. Sequencing was done on a sample of peripheral blood. The TCR sequence derives from a woman aged 18-35 years with stable Graves' hyperthyroidism.

This chain's CDR3 is CATSTQRGTGQPQHF. The CDR3 DNA reads as TGTGCCACCAGCACCCAGCGGGGGACAGGTCAGCCCCAGCATTTT. J is TRBJ1-5 and V is TRBV15, with TRBD1 matching over 8 bases. Unmatched junction bases numbered 8, after V lost 4 bases and J lost 6 bases. CDR1 and CDR2 from the germline V gene are LNHNV and YYDKDF (reference sequence). The CDR3 is 15 residues long.